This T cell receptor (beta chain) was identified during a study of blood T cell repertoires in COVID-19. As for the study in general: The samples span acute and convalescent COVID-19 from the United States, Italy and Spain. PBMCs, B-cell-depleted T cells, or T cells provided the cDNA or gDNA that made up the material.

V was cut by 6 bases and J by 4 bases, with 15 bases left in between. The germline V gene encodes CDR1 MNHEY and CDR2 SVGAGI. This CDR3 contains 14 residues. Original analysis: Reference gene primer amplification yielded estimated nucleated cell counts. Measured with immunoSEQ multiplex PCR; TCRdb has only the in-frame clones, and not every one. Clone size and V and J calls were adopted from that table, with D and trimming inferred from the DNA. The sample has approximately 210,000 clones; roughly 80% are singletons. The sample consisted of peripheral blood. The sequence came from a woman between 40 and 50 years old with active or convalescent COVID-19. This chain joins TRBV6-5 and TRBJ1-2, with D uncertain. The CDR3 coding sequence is TGTGCCAGCAGGACGACCGCGGGCAGCTATGGCTACACCTTC. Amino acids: CASRTTAGSYGYTF.